This record covers a single T cell receptor (beta chain). These data belong to a study of blood T cell repertoires in COVID-19. On the study more broadly: PBMCs, B-cell-depleted T cells, or T cells provided the cDNA or gDNA that made up the material.

Per the germline V gene, CDR1 is SNHLY and CDR2 is FYNNEI. V lost 7 bases to trimming and J lost 7 bases; unmatched junction nucleotides: 14. This CDR3 has 16 residues. In the original processing: From reference gene primer amplification, estimates of nucleated cell counts were derived. Produced via immunoSEQ multiplex PCR; TCRdb's table is partial and in-frame only. The V and J calls and clone size are taken from that table; D and trimming were inferred from the DNA. The sample holds approximately 200,000 clones, approximately 87% seen once. The TCR was taken from a man aged 60 to 69 who had recovered from COVID-19. The chain couples TRBV2 to TRBJ2-7; 12 bases line up with TRBD2. Sequences were obtained from peripheral blood. The CDR3 bases are TGTGCCAGCACCTACTATGGACTAGCGGGATTGGCGGAGCAGTACTTC. This sequence encodes CASTYYGLAGLAEQYF.